What follows are 29 T cell receptor beta chains derived from one specimen sequenced in a study of identical twins. TCRdb re-called the 5' RACE reads with MiXCR, one entry per CDR3 protein. The data contain about 210,000 distinct CDR3 sequences, roughly a tenth of them singletons. The sample was memory (CD45RO+) T cells sorted from blood. These receptors came from a woman aged 18-30 years in good health.

This clonotype showed up just a few times. The chain employs TRBV2 and TRBJ2-7; D not resolved. V was clipped by 2 bases and J by 0 bases, with 11 bases between them. CDR1 and CDR2 (germline): SNHLY, FYNNEI. The CDR3 is made up of 15 amino acids. The CDR3 bases are TGTGCCAGCAGTGAACGGTCAGCCAGCTCCTACGAGCAGTACTTC. Residues: CASSERSASSYEQYF.

A few counts support this clonotype. The chain uses TRBV29-1 and TRBJ2-1, with no clear D. Germline CDR1 reads SQVTM; CDR2 reads ANQGSEA. The CDR3 is made up of 14 amino acids. Between the trimmed V and J ends, which lost 4 bases and 4 bases, there was a span of 14 bases. Here the CDR3 reads CSVAGEWAYNEQFF. CDR3 DNA: TGCAGCGTTGCAGGAGAATGGGCGTACAATGAGCAGTTCTTC.

This clonotype was observed a few times. V is TRBV20-1 and J is TRBJ2-1; D is perhaps TRBD2 (5 bases). The CDR3 extends over 16 amino acids. Trimming removed 6 bases from V and 4 bases from J, with 22 bases in between. Germline V gives CDR1 DFQATT, CDR2 SNEGSKA (reference sequence). In nucleotides, the CDR3 is TGCAGTGCGTATAAAACTTTTCCGGAGGATTACAATGAGCAGTTCTTC. This encodes CSAYKTFPEDYNEQFF.

A few counts support this clonotype. This chain connects TRBV20-1 to TRBJ1-1, with D unresolved. This CDR3 has 14 amino acids. V lost 0 bases to trimming and J lost 1 base, with 9 bases between them. Germline V gene lookup returns CDR1 DFQATT and CDR2 SNEGSKA (reference sequence). The CDR3 spells CSARDLGWNTEAFF. The CDR3 DNA reads as TGCAGTGCTAGAGATTTGGGTTGGAACACTGAAGCTTTCTTT.

This clonotype occurred a few times. The DNA of the CDR3 is TGCAGCGTTGAAGGACAGGGAGTTGGCTACACCTTC. Translation gives CSVEGQGVGYTF. The chain recombines TRBV29-1 with TRBJ1-2; TRBD1 aligns across 7 bases. This CDR3 region has 12 residues. After removal of 1 base from V and 7 bases from J, the junction contained 3 bases not matched to a gene. From germline, CDR1 is SQVTM and CDR2 ANQGSEA.

The rearrangement uses TRBV11-1 and TRBJ2-3; 11 nucleotides line up with TRBD2. In germline, CDR1 is SGHAT, CDR2 FQDESV (reference sequence). This CDR3 has 18 residues. The junction had 11 bases not matched to a gene; V was cut back by 5 bases and J by 1 base. The CDR3 is CASSPLAGGPWRTDTQYF. For the CDR3, the DNA is TGTGCCAGCAGCCCGTTAGCGGGAGGGCCTTGGCGCACAGATACGCAGTATTTT. Drawing the rest from reference TRBV11-1 and TRBJ2-3, the complete variable domain is EAEVAQSPRYKITEKSQAVAFWCDPISGHATLYWYRQILGQGPELLVQFQDESVVDDSQLPKDRFSAERLKGVDSTLKIQPAELGDSAMYLCASSPLAGGPWRTDTQYFGPGTRLTVL.

The sample holds a few counts of this clonotype. As DNA, the CDR3 is TGTGCCAGCAGCACGACGACAGGGTCAGGAGAAAAACTGTTTTTT. Translation gives CASSTTTGSGEKLFF. The V and J genes are TRBV7-9 and TRBJ1-4, with 7 bases aligning to TRBD1. This CDR3 has 15 amino acids. The germline gives CDR1 SEHNR, CDR2 FQNEAQ (reference sequence). After removal of 5 bases from V and 8 bases from J, the junction contained 11 bases not matched to a gene.

The V call is TRBV7-2, the J call TRBJ1-2; no definite D call. The CDR3 loop spans 12 amino acids. V was shortened by 4 bases and J by 7 bases, with 10 bases between the two germline ends. Germline-derived CDR1 and CDR2 are SGHTA and FQGNSA. The CDR3 region has the DNA TGTGCCAGCAGCTCTAGCGGTGTTGGCTACACCTTC. Translation gives CASSSSGVGYTF.

This clonotype has at least ten counts. J is TRBJ2-2 and V is TRBV11-2, with 8 bases identical to TRBD2. Germline CDR1 and CDR2: SGHAT and FQNNGV. The CDR3 totals 15 residues. Trimming took 5 bases from V and 3 from J; bases not matched to a gene: 5. As DNA, the CDR3 is TGTGCCAGCAGCCCGGCCGGGGGGGACACCGGGGAGCTGTTTTTT. Encoded protein: CASSPAGGDTGELFF. Full variable domain (outside the CDR3, taken from reference TRBV11-2 and TRBJ2-2): EAGVAQSPRYKIIEKRQSVAFWCNPISGHATLYWYQQILGQGPKLLIQFQNNGVVDDSQLPKDRFSAERLKGVDSTLKIQPAKLEDSAVYLCASSPAGGDTGELFFGEGSRLTVL.

The CDR3 here is CASSLGSTGGPDNEQFF. The CDR3 DNA reads as TGTGCCAGCAGCTTAGGATCCACGGGGGGGCCGGACAATGAGCAGTTCTTC. The gene calls are TRBV7-9 and TRBJ2-1, with TRBD2 identical over 8 bases. The CDR3 has 17 residues. Germline V gene sequence: CDR1 SEHNR, CDR2 FQNEAQ (reference sequence). Unmatched junction bases numbered 10, after V lost 1 base and J lost 5 bases.

The chain has TRBV12-5 and TRBJ2-7; possibly TRBD2 for D (6 bases). Germline CDR1 is LGHNT and CDR2 is FRNRAP. Trimming removed 1 base from V and 2 bases from J, with 12 bases in between. The CDR3 has 15 residues. In DNA, the CDR3 is TGTGCTAGTGGTTTGGAACTGGGAGGTGCCTACGAGCAGTACTTC. It specifies CASGLELGGAYEQYF.

With respect to this clonotype: One junction end disagrees with the germline gene, perhaps due to a read error. The rearrangement uses TRBV7-9 and TRBJ2-6; D is unclear. The CDR3 runs to 17 residues. Germline assignment: CDR1 SEHNR and CDR2 FQNEAQ (reference sequence). Written as DNA, the CDR3 is TGTGCCAGCAGCTTATCAGTTCGCTCCTCTAGGGCCAACGTCCTGACTTTC. Its translation is CASSLSVRSSRANVLTF.

Ten or more counts support this clonotype. The rearrangement links TRBV20-1 to TRBJ2-5, with 7 bases aligning to TRBD2. The CDR3 loop spans 17 amino acids. The V gene's germline CDR1 is DFQATT and CDR2 SNEGSKA (reference sequence). V dropped 0 bases and J dropped 1; count of bases not matched to a gene: 11. DNA of the CDR3: TGCAGTGCTAGAGATCTTCTGGTAGCGGGTGCCCAAGAGACCCAGTACTTC. This translates into CSARDLLVAGAQETQYF.

In its sample, this clonotype was seen many times. The rearrangement uses TRBV5-1 and TRBJ1-4; no firm D call. The germline V and J ends were trimmed by 4 bases and 4 bases, with 8 bases remaining between them. CDR1 is SGHRS, CDR2 YFSETQ, per germline. CDR3 size: 13 residues. This CDR3 reads CASSPRVNEKLFF. In DNA form, the CDR3 reads TGCGCCAGCAGCCCGAGGGTTAATGAAAAACTGTTTTTT.

This clonotype has only a few counts. The chain recombines TRBV20-1 with TRBJ2-2; 7 positions agree with TRBD1. The CDR3 has 14 residues. Germline V gene data show CDR1 as DFQATT and CDR2 as SNEGSKA (reference sequence). V lost 4 bases to trimming and J lost 6 bases; unmatched junction nucleotides: 8. The CDR3 protein is CSATHLGTAGELFF. Written as DNA, the CDR3 is TGCAGTGCTACCCATCTCGGGACAGCCGGGGAGCTGTTTTTT.

The chain is built from TRBV7-3 and TRBJ2-1, with a possible D match to TRBD1 (6 bases). CDR1 and CDR2 from the germline V gene are SGHTA and FQGTGA. This CDR3 region has 15 residues. The ends were cut back, 5 bases at V and 10 bases at J, with 21 bases in the middle. This chain's CDR3 is CASSPGQFRGEEQFF. DNA for the CDR3: TGTGCCAGCAGCCCAGGACAGTTCAGAGGTGAGGAGCAGTTCTTC.

The V and J genes are TRBV9 and TRBJ2-1, with 10 bases fitting TRBD2. This CDR3 comprises 16 residues. The V gene end was trimmed by 0 bases and the J gene end by 8 bases; junction bases not matched to a gene: 8. Germline lookup yields CDR1 SGDLS and CDR2 YYNGEE. CDR3 residues: CASSVGSSGSGYEQFF. As DNA, the CDR3 is TGTGCCAGCAGCGTAGGTTCTAGCGGGAGTGGGTATGAGCAGTTCTTC.

The J gene is TRBJ2-6, the V gene TRBV11-1; 9 nucleotides agree with TRBD1. The trim removed 5 bases at V and 0 bases at J, leaving 8 bases unmatched. The CDR3 extends over 18 amino acids. Per germline, CDR1 SGHAT and CDR2 FQDESV (reference sequence). The CDR3 region has the DNA TGTGCCAGCAGCACTTGGACAGGGGTCCCCTCTGGGGCCAACGTCCTGACTTTC. This gives the protein CASSTWTGVPSGANVLTF.

This clonotype has a handful of counts. The chain joins TRBV6-2 or TRBV6-3 to TRBJ2-5, with D unclear. Trimming removed 2 bases at V and 5 bases at J, with 18 bases between. The CDR3 extends over 16 amino acids. Germline V lookup: CDR1 MNHEY, CDR2 SVGEGT. The CDR3 region is CASSYGRASSWETQYF. DNA of the CDR3: TGTGCCAGCAGTTACGGAAGGGCCAGCTCCTGGGAGACCCAGTACTTC.

This clonotype was observed a single time. V gene TRBV12-3 or TRBV12-4 combines with J gene TRBJ2-2, with 7 bases lining up with TRBD1. After removal of 3 bases from V and 4 bases from J, the junction contained 8 bases not matched to a gene. CDR3 size: 16 residues. DNA for the CDR3: TGTGCCAGCAGTTTCGCGAGGGGGCGGGTCACCGGGGAGCTGTTTTTT. This encodes CASSFARGRVTGELFF.

The genes are TRBV6-2 or TRBV6-3 and TRBJ2-7; D unresolved. Per the germline V gene, CDR1 is MNHEY and CDR2 is SVGEGT. This CDR3 region has 14 residues. Trimming stripped 2 bases from V and 0 bases from J, with 8 bases between. The CDR3 coding sequence is TGTGCCAGCAGTTACCCACAGAGCTCCTACGAGCAGTACTTC. This sequence encodes CASSYPQSSYEQYF.

This sequence joins TRBV28 and TRBJ2-5; no clear D. V lost 3 bases to trimming and J lost 4 bases, with 9 bases between them. Germline V gives CDR1 MDHEN, CDR2 SYDVKM. This CDR3 comprises 13 residues. For the CDR3, the DNA is TGTGCCAGCAGTTTGTTCTGGGGAGAGACCCAGTACTTC. This translates into CASSLFWGETQYF.

This clonotype was seen only a few times. The CDR3 loop reads CASSQGRQGYEQYF. The CDR3 DNA is TGTGCCAGCAGCCAAGGCCGGCAGGGCTACGAGCAGTACTTC. V is TRBV14 and J is TRBJ2-7; D perhaps matches TRBD1 (5 bases). Germline CDR1 and CDR2: SGHDN and FVKESK. Trimming removed 1 base at V and 3 bases at J, with 10 bases between. The CDR3 is 14 residues long.

This clonotype was recorded a few times. The rearrangement links TRBV7-3 to TRBJ1-2, with D perhaps TRBD1 (5 bases). Trimming removed 5 bases at V and 2 bases at J, with 15 bases between. This CDR3 is 15 amino acids long. Germline V gene sequence: CDR1 SGHTA, CDR2 FQGTGA. The DNA of the CDR3 is TGTGCCAGCAGCCCTCAGGGAGAGAAAAACTATGGCTACACCTTC. Translated: CASSPQGEKNYGYTF.

There are many counts of this clonotype. V is TRBV12-3 or TRBV12-4 and J is TRBJ2-1; D ambiguous. The V end lost 1 base, the J end lost 15 bases, and 16 bases lay between the germline ends. This CDR3 has 13 amino acids. The CDR3 is CASSLELFSSSFF. The DNA for the CDR3 is TGTGCCAGCAGTTTAGAATTGTTCAGTTCGTCGTTCTTC.

At least ten counts were recorded for this clonotype. The V gene is TRBV14, the J gene TRBJ2-3, with no clear D. Trimming took off 2 bases at V and 2 bases at J, with 11 bases between the two ends. This CDR3 spans 15 amino acids. Germline loops: CDR1 SGHDN, CDR2 FVKESK. The CDR3 loop is CASSQFLGNTDTQYF. CDR3 nucleotides: TGTGCCAGCAGCCAATTCTTGGGCAACACAGATACGCAGTATTTT.

This clonotype was counted a few times. The chain recombines TRBV7-9 with TRBJ1-1; D unclear. Looked up from germline, CDR1 is SEHNR and CDR2 is FQNEAQ (reference sequence). The CDR3 totals 10 residues. Trimming took off 4 bases at V and 7 bases at J, with 4 bases between the two ends. The CDR3 DNA reads TGTGCCAGCAGCTATCATGAAGCTTTCTTT. It encodes CASSYHEAFF.

The chain couples TRBV6-5 to TRBJ2-7; tentative D call: TRBD1 (5 bases). V was cut by 6 bases and J by 5 bases, with 26 bases left in between. The CDR3 consists of 17 residues. CDR1 MNHEY and CDR2 SVGAGI come from the germline V gene. Here the CDR3 DNA reads TGTGCCAGCAGGTACAGGTCCGGCATAGGTTATTCACACGAGCAGTACTTC. It is translated as CASRYRSGIGYSHEQYF.

This chain links TRBV5-1 with TRBJ2-7, with TRBD1 matching over 10 bases. V shed 4 bases, J shed 0 bases, and the junction held 4 bases outside the gene matches. CDR3 length equals 15 residues. Germline CDR1 and CDR2: SGHRS and YFSETQ. CDR3 sequence reads: CASSPRQGASYEQYF. CDR3 sequence (DNA): TGCGCCAGCAGCCCGAGACAGGGGGCCTCCTACGAGCAGTACTTC.